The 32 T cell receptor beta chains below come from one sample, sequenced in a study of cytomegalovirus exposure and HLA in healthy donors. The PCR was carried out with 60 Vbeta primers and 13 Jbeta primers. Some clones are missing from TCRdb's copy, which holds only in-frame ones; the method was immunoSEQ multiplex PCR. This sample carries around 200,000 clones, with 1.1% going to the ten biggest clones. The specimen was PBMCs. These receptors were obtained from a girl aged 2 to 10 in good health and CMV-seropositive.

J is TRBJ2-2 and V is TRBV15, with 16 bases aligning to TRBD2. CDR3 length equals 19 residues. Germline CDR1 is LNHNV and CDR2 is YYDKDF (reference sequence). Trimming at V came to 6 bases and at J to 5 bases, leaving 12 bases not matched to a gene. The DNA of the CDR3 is TGTGCCACCAGTAGACCGGGACTAGCGGGAGGGCCAAGGACCGGGGAGCTGTTTTTT. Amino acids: CATSRPGLAGGPRTGELFF.

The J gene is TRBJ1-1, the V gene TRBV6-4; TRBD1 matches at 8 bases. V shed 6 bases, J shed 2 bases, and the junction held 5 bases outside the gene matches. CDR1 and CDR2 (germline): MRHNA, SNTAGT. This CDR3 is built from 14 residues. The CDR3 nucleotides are TGTGCCAGCAGAATGGGACAGGACAACACTGAAGCTTTCTTT. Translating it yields CASRMGQDNTEAFF.

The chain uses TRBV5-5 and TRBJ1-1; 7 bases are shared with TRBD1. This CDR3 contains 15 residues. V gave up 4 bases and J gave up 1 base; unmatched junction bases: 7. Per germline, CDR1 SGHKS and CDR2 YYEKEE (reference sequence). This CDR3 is CASSATGQPNTEAFF. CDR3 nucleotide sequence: TGTGCCAGCAGCGCGACGGGACAGCCGAACACTGAAGCTTTCTTT.

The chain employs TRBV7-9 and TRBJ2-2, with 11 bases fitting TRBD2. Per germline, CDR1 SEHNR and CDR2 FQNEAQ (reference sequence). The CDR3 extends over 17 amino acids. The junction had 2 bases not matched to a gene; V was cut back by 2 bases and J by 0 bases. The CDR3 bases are TGTGCCAGCAGCTTACCTAGCGGGAGGACGAACACCGGGGAGCTGTTTTTT. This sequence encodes CASSLPSGRTNTGELFF.

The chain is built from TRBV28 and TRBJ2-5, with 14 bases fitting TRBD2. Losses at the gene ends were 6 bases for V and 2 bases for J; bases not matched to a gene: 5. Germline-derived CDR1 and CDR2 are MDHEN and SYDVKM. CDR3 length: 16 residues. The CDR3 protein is CASSRGLAGVQETQYF. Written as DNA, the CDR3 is TGTGCCAGCAGCCGGGGACTAGCGGGAGTTCAAGAGACCCAGTACTTC.

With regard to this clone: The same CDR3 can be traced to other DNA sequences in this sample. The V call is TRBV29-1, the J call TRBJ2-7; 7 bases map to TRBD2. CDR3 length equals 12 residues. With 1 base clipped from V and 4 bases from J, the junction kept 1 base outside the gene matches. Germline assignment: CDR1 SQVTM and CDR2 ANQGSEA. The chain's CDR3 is CSVEGLAYEQYF. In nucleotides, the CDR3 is TGCAGCGTTGAAGGACTAGCATACGAGCAGTACTTC.

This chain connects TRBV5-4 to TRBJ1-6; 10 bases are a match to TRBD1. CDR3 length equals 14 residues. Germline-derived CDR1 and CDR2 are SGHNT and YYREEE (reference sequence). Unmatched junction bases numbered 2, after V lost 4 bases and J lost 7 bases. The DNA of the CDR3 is TGTGCCAGCAGCCCGGGACAGGGGAATTCACCCCTCCACTTT. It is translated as CASSPGQGNSPLHF.

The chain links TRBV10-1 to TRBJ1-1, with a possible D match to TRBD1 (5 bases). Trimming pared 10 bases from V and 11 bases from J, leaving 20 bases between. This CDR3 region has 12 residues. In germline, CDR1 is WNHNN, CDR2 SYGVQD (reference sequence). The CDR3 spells CAIRPGLRTAFF. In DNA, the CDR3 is TGCGCCATACGTCCGGGACTGCGTACGGCTTTCTTT.

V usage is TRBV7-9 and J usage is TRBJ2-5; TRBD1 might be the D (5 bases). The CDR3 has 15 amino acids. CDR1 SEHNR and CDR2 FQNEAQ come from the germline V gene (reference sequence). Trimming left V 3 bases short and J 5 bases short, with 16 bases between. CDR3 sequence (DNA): TGTGCCAGCAGCTTGGGCAAGGGGTTGACGGAGACCCAGTACTTC. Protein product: CASSLGKGLTETQYF.

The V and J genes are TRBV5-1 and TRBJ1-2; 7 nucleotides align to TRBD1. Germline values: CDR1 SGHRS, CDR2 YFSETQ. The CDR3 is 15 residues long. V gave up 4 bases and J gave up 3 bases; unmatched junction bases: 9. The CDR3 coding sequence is TGCGCCAGCAGCCTTGGAGGGACAGCAGACTATGGCTACACCTTC. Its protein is CASSLGGTADYGYTF.

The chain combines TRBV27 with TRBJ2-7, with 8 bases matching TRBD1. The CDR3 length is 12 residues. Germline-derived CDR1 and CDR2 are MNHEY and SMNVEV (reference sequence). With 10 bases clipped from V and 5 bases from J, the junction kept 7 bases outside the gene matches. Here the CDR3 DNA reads TGTGCCACCAGGACAGGGACGCACGAGCAGTACTTC. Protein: CATRTGTHEQYF.

Here the CDR3 reads CSVLGTGQGSDTQYF. The CDR3 coding sequence is TGCAGCGTTTTGGGTACGGGACAGGGGTCAGATACGCAGTATTTT. J is TRBJ2-3 and V is TRBV29-1; 10 nucleotides agree with TRBD1. After removal of 5 bases from V and 4 bases from J, the junction contained 9 bases not matched to a gene. The CDR3 runs to 15 residues. Per the germline V gene, CDR1 is SQVTM and CDR2 is ANQGSEA.

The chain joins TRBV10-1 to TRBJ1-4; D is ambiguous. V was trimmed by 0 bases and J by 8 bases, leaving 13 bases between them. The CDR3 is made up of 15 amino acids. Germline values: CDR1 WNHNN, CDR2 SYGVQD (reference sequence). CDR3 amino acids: CASSESPGRGEKLFF. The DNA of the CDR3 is TGCGCCAGCAGTGAGTCCCCAGGCCGGGGAGAAAAACTGTTTTTT.

This chain's CDR3 is CASSMFLDTGELFF. CDR3 DNA sequence: TGTGCCAGTAGTATGTTTTTAGACACCGGGGAGCTGTTTTTT. The chain has TRBV19 and TRBJ2-2; D call uncertain. V was pared by 3 bases and J by 3 bases, with 8 bases between. This CDR3 has 14 amino acids. Germline CDR1 LNHDA, CDR2 SQIVND (reference sequence).

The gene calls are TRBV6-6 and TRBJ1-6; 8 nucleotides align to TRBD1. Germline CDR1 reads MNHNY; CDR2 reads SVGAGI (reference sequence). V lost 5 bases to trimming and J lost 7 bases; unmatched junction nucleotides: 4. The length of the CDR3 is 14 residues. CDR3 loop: CASSPGGANSPLHF. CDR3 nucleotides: TGTGCCAGCAGTCCAGGGGGCGCGAATTCACCCCTCCACTTT.

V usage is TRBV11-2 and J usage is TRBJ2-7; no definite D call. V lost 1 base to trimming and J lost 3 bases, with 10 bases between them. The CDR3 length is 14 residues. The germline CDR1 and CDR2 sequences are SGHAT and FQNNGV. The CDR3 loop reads CASSLGVQLYEQYF. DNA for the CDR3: TGTGCCAGCAGCTTAGGTGTGCAACTCTACGAGCAGTACTTC.

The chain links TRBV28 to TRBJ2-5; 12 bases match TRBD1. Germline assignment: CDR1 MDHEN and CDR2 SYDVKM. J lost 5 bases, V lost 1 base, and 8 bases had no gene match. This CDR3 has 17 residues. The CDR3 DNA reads TGTGCCAGCAGTTTATTTCCGGGACAGGGGGCGGGGGAGACCCAGTACTTC. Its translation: CASSLFPGQGAGETQYF.

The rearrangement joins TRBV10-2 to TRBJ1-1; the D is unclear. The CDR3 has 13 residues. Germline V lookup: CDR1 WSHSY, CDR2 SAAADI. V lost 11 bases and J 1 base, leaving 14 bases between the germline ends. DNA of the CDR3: TGCGCCGGCCAACAGCGGGCGAACACTGAAGCTTTCTTT. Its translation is CAGQQRANTEAFF.

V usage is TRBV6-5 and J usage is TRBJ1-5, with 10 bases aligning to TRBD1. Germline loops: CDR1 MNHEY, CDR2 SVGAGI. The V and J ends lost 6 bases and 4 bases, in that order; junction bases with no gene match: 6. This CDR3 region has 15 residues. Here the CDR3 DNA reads TGTGCCAGCAGCCCTAGGACAGGGGGAAATCAGCCCCAGCATTTT. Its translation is CASSPRTGGNQPQHF.

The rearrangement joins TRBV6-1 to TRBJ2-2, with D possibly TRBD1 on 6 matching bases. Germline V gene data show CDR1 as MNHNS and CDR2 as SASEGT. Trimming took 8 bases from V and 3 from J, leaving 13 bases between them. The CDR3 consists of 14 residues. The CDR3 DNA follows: TGTGCCAGCGCACAGGGTCCGGACACCGGGGAGCTGTTTTTT. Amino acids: CASAQGPDTGELFF.

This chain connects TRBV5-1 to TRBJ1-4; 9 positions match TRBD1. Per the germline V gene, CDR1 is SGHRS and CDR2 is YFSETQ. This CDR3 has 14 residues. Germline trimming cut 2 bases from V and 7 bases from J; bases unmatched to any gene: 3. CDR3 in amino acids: CASSFGTGTEKLFF. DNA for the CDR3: TGCGCCAGCAGCTTCGGGACAGGGACTGAAAAACTGTTTTTT.

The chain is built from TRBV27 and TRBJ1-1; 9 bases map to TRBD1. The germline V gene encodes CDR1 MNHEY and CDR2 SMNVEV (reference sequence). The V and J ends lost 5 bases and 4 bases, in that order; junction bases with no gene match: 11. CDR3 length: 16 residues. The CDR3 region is CASSPDRGGVGTEAFF. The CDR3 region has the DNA TGTGCCAGCAGTCCGGACAGGGGAGGGGTGGGCACTGAAGCTTTCTTT.

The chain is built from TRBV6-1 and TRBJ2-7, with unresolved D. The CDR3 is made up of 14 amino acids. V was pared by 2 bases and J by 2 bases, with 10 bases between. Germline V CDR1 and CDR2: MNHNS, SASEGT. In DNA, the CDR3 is TGTGCCAGCAGTGAAATAGACTTCACCTACGAGCAGTACTTC. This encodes CASSEIDFTYEQYF.

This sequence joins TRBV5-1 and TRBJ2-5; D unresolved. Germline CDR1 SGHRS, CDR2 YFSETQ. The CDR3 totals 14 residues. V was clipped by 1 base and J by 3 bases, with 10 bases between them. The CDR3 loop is CASSLYGLEETQYF. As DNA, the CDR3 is TGCGCCAGCAGCTTGTACGGGTTAGAAGAGACCCAGTACTTC. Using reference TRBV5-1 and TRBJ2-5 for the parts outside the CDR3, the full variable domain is KAGVTQTPRYLIKTRGQQVTLSCSPISGHRSVSWYQQTPGQGLQFLFEYFSETQRNKGNFPGRFSGRQFSNSRSEMNVSTLELGDSALYLCASSLYGLEETQYFGPGTRLLVL.

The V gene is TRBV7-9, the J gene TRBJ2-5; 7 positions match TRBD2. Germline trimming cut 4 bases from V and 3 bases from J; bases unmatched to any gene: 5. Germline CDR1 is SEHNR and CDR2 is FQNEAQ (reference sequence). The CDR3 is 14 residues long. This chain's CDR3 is CASSSGTTEETQYF. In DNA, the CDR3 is TGTGCCAGCAGCTCGGGGACTACCGAAGAGACCCAGTACTTC.

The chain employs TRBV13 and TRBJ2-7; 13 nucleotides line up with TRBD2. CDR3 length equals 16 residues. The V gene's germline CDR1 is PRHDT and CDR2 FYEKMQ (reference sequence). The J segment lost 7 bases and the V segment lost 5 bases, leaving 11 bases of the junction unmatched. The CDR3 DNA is TGTGCCAGCAGCCTAAAAATGGGACTAGCGGGATGGGAGCAGTACTTC. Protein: CASSLKMGLAGWEQYF.

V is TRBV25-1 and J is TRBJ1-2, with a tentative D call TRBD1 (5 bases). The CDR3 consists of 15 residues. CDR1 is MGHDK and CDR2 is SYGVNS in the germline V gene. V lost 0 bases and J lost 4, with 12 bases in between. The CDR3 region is CASSEYGTRAYGYTF. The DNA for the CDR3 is TGTGCCAGCAGTGAATATGGGACTCGGGCCTATGGCTACACCTTC.

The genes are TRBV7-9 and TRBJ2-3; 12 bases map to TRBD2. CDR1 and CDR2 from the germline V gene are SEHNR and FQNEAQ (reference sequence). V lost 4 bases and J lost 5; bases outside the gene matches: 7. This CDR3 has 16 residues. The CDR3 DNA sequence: TGTGCCAGCAGCTGGGCTAGCGGGAGGGGTATAGATACGCAGTATTTT. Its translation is CASSWASGRGIDTQYF.

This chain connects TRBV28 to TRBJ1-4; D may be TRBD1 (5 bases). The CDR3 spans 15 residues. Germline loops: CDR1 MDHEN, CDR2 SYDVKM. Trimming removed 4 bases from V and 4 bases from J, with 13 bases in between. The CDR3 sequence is CASSYPEGINEKLFF. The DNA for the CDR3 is TGTGCCAGCAGTTACCCGGAGGGGATTAATGAAAAACTGTTTTTT. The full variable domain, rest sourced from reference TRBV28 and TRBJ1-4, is DVKVTQSSRYLVKRTGEKVFLECVQDMDHENMFWYRQDPGLGLRLIYFSYDVKMKEKGDIPEGYSVSREKKERFSLILESASTNQTSMYLCASSYPEGINEKLFFGSGTQLSVL.

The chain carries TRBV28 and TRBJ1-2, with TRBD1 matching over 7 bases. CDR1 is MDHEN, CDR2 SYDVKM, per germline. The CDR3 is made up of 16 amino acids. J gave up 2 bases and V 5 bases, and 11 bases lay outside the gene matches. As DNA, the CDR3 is TGTGCCAGCAGTGCCAATCCGGGACAGCTAAACTATGGCTACACCTTC. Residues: CASSANPGQLNYGYTF.

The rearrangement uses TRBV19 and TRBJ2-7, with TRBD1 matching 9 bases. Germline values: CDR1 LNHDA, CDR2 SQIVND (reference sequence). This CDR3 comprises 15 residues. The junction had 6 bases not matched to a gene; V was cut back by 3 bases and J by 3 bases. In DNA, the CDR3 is TGTGCCAGTAGTATTACCGGGACAGGGAACTACGAGCAGTACTTC. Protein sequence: CASSITGTGNYEQYF.

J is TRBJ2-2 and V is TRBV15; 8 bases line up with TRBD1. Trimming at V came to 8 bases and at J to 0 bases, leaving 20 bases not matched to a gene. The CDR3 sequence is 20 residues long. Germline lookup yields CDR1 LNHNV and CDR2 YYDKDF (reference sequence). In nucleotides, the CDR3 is TGTGCCACCGACGATTTTTTTAGGGGACAGGCCAATTCGAACACCGGGGAGCTGTTTTTT. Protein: CATDDFFRGQANSNTGELFF.